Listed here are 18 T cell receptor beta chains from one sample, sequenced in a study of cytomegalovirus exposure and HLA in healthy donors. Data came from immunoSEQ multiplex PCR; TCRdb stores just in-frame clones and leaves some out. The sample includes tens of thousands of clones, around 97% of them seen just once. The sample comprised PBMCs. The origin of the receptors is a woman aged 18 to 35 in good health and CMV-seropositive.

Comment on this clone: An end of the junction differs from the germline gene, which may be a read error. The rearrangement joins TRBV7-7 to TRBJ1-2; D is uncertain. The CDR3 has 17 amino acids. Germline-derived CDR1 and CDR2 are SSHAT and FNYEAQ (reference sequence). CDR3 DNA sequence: TGTGCTAGCAGCTTATGTAGGCCATTGGGAGTAAACTATGGCTACACCTTC. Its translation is CASSLCRPLGVNYGYTF.

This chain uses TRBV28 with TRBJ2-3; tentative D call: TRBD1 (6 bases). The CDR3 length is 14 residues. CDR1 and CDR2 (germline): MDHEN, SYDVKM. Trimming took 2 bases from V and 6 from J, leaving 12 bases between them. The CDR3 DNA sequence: TGTGCCAGCAGTTTACAATCTACAGGGGATACGCAGTATTTT. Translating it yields CASSLQSTGDTQYF.

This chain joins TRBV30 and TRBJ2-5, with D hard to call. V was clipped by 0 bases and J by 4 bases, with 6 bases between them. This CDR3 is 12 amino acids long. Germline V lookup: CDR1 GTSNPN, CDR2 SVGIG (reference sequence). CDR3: CAWSVIAETQYF. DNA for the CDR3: TGTGCCTGGAGTGTCATAGCAGAGACCCAGTACTTC.

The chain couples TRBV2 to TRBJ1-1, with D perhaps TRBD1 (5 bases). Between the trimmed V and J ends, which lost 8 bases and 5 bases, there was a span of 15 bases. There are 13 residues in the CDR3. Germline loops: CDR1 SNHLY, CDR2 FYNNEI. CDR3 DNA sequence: TGTGCCAGCCTTGGACGGGGGAATACTGAAGCTTTCTTT. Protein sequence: CASLGRGNTEAFF.

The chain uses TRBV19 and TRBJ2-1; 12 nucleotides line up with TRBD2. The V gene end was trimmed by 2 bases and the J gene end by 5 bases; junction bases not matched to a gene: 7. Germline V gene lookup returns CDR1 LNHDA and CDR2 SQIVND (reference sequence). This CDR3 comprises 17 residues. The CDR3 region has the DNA TGTGCCAGTAGTATAAACATAGGACTAGCGGGGAACAATGAGCAGTTCTTC. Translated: CASSINIGLAGNNEQFF.

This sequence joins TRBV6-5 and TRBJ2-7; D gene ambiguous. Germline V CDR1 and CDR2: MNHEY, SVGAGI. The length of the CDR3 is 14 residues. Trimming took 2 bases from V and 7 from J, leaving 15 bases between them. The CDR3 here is CASSYVSSLVEQYF. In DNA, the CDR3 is TGTGCCAGCAGTTACGTCAGTTCTCTCGTAGAGCAGTACTTC.

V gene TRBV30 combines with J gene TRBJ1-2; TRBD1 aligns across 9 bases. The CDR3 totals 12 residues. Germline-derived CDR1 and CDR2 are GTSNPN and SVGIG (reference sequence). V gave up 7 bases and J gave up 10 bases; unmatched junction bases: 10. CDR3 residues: CAFRDRDAVYTF. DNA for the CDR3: TGTGCCTTCCGGGACAGGGATGCTGTCTACACCTTC.

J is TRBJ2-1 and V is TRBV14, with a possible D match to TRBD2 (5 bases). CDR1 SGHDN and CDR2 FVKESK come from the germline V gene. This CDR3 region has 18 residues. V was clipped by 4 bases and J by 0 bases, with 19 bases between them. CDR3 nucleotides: TGTGCCAGCAGCCGTCGGACCTCATGGGAGAGCTCCTACAATGAGCAGTTCTTC. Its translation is CASSRRTSWESSYNEQFF. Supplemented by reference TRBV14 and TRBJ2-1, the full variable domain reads EAGVTQFPSHSVIEKGQTVTLRCDPISGHDNLYWYRRVMGKEIKFLLHFVKESKQDESGMPNNRFLAERTGGTYSTLKVQPAELEDSGVYFCASSRRTSWESSYNEQFFGPGTRLTVL.

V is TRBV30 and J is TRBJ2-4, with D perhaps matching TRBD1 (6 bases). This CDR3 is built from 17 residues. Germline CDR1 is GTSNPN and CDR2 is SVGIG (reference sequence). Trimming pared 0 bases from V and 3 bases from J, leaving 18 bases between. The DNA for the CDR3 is TGTGCCTGGAGTGTAGGGCACAGGGTATCGGACAAAAACATTCAGTACTTC. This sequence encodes CAWSVGHRVSDKNIQYF. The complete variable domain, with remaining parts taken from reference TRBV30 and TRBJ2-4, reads SQTIHQWPATLVQPVGSPLSLECTVEGTSNPNLYWYRQAAGRGLQLLFYSVGIGQISSEVPQNLSASRPQDRQFILSSKKLLLSDSGFYLCAWSVGHRVSDKNIQYFGAGTRLSVL.

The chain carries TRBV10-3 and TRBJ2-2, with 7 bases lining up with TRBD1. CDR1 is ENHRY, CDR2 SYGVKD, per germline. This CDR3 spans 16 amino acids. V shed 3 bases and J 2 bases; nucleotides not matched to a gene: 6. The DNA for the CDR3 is TGTGCCATCAGTGACACGGGACAGATAAACACCGGGGAGCTGTTTTTT. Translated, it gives CAISDTGQINTGELFF.

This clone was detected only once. CDR3 DNA sequence: TGTGCCTGGAACAGGGTCCCTGGGGCCAACGTCCTGACTTTC. This sequence encodes CAWNRVPGANVLTF. This chain joins TRBV30 and TRBJ2-6; D perhaps matches TRBD1 (6 bases). This CDR3 is 14 amino acids long. Looked up from germline, CDR1 is GTSNPN and CDR2 is SVGIG (reference sequence). Trimming cost V 4 bases and J 2 bases, with 9 bases left between them.

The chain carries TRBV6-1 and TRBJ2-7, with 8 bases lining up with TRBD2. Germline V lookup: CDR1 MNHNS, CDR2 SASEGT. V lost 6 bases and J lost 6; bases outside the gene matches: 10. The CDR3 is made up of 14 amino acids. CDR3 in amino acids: CASRRGLEQGEQYF. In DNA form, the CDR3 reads TGTGCCAGCAGGAGGGGACTAGAGCAGGGCGAGCAGTACTTC.

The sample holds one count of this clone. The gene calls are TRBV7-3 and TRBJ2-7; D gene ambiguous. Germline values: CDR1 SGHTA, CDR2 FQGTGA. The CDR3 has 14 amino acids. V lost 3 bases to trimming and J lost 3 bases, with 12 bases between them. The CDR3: CASSFDTSSYEQYF. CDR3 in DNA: TGTGCCAGCAGCTTCGACACAAGCAGCTACGAGCAGTACTTC.

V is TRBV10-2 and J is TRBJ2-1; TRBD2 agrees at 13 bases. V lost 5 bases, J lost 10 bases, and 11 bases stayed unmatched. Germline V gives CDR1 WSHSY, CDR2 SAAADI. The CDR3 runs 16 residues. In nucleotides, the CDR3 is TGCGCCAGCAGTCTTTCACTAGCGGGAGGGTCCCCAGAGCAGTTCTTC. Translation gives CASSLSLAGGSPEQFF.

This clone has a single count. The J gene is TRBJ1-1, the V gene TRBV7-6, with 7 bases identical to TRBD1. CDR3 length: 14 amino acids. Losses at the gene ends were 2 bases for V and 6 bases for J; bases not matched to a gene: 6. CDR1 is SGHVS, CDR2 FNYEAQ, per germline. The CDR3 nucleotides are TGTGCCAGCAGCTTAAATGACAGGGTGGCTGAAGCTTTCTTT. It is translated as CASSLNDRVAEAFF.

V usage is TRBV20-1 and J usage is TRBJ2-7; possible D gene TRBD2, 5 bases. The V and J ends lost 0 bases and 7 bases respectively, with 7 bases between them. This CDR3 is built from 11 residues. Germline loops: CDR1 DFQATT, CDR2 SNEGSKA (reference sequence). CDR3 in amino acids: CSARDTGEQYF. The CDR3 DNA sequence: TGCAGTGCTAGAGATACGGGGGAGCAGTACTTC.

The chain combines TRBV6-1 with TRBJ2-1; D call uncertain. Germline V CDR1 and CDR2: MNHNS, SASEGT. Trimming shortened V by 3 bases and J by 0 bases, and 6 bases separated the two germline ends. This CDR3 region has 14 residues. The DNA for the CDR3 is TGTGCCAGCAGTGACCCGGGCTCCTACAATGAGCAGTTCTTC. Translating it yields CASSDPGSYNEQFF.

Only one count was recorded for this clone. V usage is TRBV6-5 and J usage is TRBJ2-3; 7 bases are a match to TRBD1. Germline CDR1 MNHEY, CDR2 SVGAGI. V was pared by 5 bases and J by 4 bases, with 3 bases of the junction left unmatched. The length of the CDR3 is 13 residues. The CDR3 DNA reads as TGTGCCAGCAGTAACAGGGGCTCAGATACGCAGTATTTT. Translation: CASSNRGSDTQYF.